The present T cell receptor beta chain was sequenced within a study of regulatory T cells in long-lasting Graves disease. Combining iRepertoire HTBI primers with Arm-PCR of CDR3 regions, the authors built TCR beta libraries. Under the authors' procedure: The identification of 55 to 70 TRBV and 14 TRBJ segments was made across samples. Each CDR3 protein gets one entry after TCRdb re-called the multiplex PCR reads with MiXCR. TCRdb, not the authors, supplied the V and J calls. The sample records about 430,000 distinct CDR3 sequences, over 20% being singletons. The sample holds many counts of this clonotype. Its antigen is not known. The study, taken as a whole, reports: Persistent disease exhibited a predilection for TRBV28, TRBJ1-2 and TRBJ2-5.

There are 14 residues in the CDR3. Losses at the gene ends were 3 bases for V and 3 bases for J; bases not matched to a gene: 3. Germline loops: CDR1 KGHSH, CDR2 LQKENI. Described time point: persistent/refractory GD, antithyroid drugs over 5 years with positive TRAb. The TCR library was made from RNA that had been extracted from PBMCs in TRIzol. As collected, the peripheral blood samples measured approximately 10 milliliters each and went into EDTA tubes. This receptor was obtained from a female donor with Graves disease. The material sequenced was peripheral blood mononuclear cells (PBMCs), taken when the disease was refractory, from a patient treated with antithyroid drugs. The gene calls are TRBV18 and TRBJ2-5, with TRBD2 identical over 8 bases. CDR3 region: CASSPPAGEETQYF. CDR3 nucleotide sequence: TGTGCCAGCTCACCTCCAGCGGGAGAAGAGACCCAGTACTTC.